This TCR beta chain was sequenced for a study of shared clonotypes between healthy human individuals. Study-wide results and limits: Having only a few donors restricted how much genetic and exposure-history diversity was captured. A generally larger estimated richness was seen in naive subsets than in memory subsets.

A note on this clone: As yet, its antigen is unknown.

Data came from immunoSEQ multiplex PCR; TCRdb stores just in-frame clones and leaves some out. This sample has millions of clones, with roughly 92% found just once. CD4+ cells yielded CD45RA+ naive and CD45RA-negative memory subsets. Germline V CDR1 and CDR2: WNHNN, SYGVQD (reference sequence). The CDR3 contains 12 residues. Trimming pared 0 bases from V and 11 bases from J, leaving 9 bases between. The source is a man aged 18-30 years in good health. Material: naive CD4+ T cells sorted from blood. Subset reported: CD45RA+ positively selected. This sequence joins TRBV10-1 and TRBJ2-3; D remains unclear. The CDR3 is CASSESNGKQYF. The CDR3 DNA is TGCGCCAGCAGTGAGTCGAACGGCAAGCAGTATTTT.